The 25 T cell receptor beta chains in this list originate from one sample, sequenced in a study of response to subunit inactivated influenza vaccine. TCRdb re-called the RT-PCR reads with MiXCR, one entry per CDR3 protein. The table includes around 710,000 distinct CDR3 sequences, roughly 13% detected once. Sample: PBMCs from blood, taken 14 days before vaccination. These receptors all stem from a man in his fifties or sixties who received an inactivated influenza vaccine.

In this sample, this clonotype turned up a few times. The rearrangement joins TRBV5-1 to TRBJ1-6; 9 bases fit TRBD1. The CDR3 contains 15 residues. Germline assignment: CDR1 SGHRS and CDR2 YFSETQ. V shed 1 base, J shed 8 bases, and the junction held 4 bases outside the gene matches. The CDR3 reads CASSLWTGEDSPLHF. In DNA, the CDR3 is TGCGCCAGCAGCTTGTGGACAGGGGAGGATTCACCCCTCCACTTT.

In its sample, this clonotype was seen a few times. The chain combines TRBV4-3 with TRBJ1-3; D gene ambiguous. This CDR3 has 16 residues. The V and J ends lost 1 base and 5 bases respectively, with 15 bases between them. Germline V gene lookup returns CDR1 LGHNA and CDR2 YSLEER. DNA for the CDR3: TGCGCCAGCAGCCAAGCGTCCCCAGGCCAAAGAAACACCATATATTTT. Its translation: CASSQASPGQRNTIYF.

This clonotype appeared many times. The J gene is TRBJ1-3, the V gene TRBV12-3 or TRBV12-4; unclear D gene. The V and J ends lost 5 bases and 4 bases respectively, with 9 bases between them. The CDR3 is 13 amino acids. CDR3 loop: CASSPALGNTIYF. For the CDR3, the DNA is TGTGCCAGCAGTCCGGCTCTCGGAAACACCATATATTTT.

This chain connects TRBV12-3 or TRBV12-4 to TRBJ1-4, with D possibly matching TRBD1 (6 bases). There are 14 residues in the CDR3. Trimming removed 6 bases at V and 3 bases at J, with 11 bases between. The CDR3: CASSNRAANEKLFF. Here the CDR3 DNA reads TGTGCCAGCAGCAACAGGGCGGCTAATGAAAAACTGTTTTTT.

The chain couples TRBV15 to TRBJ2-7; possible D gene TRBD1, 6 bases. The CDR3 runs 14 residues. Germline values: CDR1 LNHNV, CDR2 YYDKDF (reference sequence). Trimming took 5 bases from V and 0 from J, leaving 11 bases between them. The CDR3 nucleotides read TGTGCCACCAGCGCCCGGGACAACTCCTACGAGCAGTACTTC. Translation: CATSARDNSYEQYF. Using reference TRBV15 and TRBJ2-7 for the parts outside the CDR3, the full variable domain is DAMVIQNPRYQVTQFGKPVTLSCSQTLNHNVMYWYQQKSSQAPKLLFHYYDKDFNNEADTPDNFQSRRPNTSFCFLDIRSPGLGDTAMYLCATSARDNSYEQYFGPGTRLTVT.

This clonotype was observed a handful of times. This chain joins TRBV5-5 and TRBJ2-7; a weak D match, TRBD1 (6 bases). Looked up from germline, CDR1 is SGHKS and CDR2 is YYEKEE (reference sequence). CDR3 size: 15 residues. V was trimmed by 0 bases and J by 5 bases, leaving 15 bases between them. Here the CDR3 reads CASSLEGTKVHEQYF. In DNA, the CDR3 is TGTGCCAGCAGCTTGGAAGGGACAAAGGTGCACGAGCAGTACTTC. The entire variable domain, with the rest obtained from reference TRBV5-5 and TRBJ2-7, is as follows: DAGVTQSPTHLIKTRGQQVTLRCSPISGHKSVSWYQQVLGQGPQFIFQYYEKEERGRGNFPDRFSARQFPNYSSELNVNALLLGDSALYLCASSLEGTKVHEQYFGPGTRLTVT.

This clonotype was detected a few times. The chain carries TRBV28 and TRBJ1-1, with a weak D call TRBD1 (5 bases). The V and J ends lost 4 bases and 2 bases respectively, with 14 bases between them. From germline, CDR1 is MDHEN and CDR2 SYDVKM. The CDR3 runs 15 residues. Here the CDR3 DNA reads TGTGCCAGCAGTTCGCCTGGGACTCCAAACACTGAAGCTTTCTTT. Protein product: CASSSPGTPNTEAFF.

The CDR3 here is CASSYNVRDGKGETEAFF. The CDR3 region has the DNA TGTGCCAGCAGTTATAATGTCCGGGACGGAAAAGGGGAAACTGAAGCTTTCTTT. The rearrangement joins TRBV6-2 or TRBV6-3 to TRBJ1-1; D possibly corresponds to TRBD1 (5 bases). Germline V lookup: CDR1 MNHEY, CDR2 SVGEGT. CDR3 length: 18 residues. Trimming took 3 bases from V and 5 from J, leaving 25 bases between them.

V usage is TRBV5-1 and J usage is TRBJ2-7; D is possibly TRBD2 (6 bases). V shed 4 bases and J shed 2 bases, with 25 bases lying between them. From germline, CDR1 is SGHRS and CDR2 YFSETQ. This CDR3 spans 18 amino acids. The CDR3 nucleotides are TGCGCCAGCAGCATCAACCGGGACTCATTAACCCAGACCTACGAGCAGTACTTC. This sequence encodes CASSINRDSLTQTYEQYF.

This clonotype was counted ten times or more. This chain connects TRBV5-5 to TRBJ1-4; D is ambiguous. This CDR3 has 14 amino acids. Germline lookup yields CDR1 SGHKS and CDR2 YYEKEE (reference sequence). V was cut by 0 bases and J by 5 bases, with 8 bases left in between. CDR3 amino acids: CASSLATGNEKLFF. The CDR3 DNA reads TGTGCCAGCAGCTTGGCGACGGGAAATGAAAAACTGTTTTTT.

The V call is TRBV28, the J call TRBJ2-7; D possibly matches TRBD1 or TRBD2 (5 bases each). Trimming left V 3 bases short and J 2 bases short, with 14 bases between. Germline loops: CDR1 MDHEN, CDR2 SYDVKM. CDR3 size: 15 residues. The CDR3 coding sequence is TGTGCCAGCAGTTTTGCCGGGGCCCGCCCCTACGAGCAGTACTTC. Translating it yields CASSFAGARPYEQYF.

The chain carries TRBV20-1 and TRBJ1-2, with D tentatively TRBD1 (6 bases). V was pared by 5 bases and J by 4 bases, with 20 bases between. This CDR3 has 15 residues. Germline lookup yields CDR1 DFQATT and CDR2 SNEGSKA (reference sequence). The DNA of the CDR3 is TGCAGTGCTGCCCAGGGGAAGGGGGTTAGCTATGGCTACACCTTC. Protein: CSAAQGKGVSYGYTF.

Here the CDR3 DNA reads TGCGCCAGCAGCCAAGGGGGGGGGTCTGGGGCCAACGTCCTGACTTTC. It is translated as CASSQGGGSGANVLTF. The chain uses TRBV4-3 and TRBJ2-6; 7 nucleotides align to TRBD2. From germline, CDR1 is LGHNA and CDR2 YSLEER. The V gene end was trimmed by 1 base and the J gene end by 1 base; junction bases not matched to a gene: 1. The CDR3 is 16 amino acids.

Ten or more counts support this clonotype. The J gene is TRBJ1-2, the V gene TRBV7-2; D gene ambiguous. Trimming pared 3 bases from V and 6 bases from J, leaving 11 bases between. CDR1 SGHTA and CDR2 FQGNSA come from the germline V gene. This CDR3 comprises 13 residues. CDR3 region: CASSFSRRDGYTF. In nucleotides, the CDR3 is TGTGCCAGCAGCTTTTCGAGACGCGATGGCTACACCTTC.

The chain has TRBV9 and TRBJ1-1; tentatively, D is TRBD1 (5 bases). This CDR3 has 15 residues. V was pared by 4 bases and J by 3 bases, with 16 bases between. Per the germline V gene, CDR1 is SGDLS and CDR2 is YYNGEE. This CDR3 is CASSPWQGGDTEAFF. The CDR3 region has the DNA TGTGCCAGCAGCCCCTGGCAGGGAGGTGACACTGAAGCTTTCTTT.

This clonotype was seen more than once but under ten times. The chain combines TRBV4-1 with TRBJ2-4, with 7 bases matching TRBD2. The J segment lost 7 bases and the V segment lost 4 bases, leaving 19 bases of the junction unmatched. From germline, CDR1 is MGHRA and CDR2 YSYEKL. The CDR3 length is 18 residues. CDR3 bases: TGCGCCAGCAGCCCCGGTATCGGAGGCGGGGGAGGAACGAACATTCAGTACTTC. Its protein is CASSPGIGGGGGTNIQYF.

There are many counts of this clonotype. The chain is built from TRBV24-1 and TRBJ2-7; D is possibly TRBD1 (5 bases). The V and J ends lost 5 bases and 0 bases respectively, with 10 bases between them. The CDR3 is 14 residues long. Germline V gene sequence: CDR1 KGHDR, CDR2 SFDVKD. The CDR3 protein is CATSGGANSYEQYF. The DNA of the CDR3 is TGTGCCACCAGTGGTGGGGCCAACTCCTACGAGCAGTACTTC.

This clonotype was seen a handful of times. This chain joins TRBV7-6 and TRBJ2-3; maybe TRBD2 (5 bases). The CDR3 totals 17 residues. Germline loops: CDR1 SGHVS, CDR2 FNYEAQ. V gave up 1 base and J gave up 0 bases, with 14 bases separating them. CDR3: CASSLGGLFTSTDTQYF. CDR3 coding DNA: TGTGCCAGCAGCTTAGGAGGGCTATTTACTAGCACAGATACGCAGTATTTT.

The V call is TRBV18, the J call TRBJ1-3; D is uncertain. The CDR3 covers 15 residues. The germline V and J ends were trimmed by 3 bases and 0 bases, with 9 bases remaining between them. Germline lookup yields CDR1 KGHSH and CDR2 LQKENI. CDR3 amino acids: CASSPYDFSGNTIYF. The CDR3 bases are TGTGCCAGCTCACCGTACGACTTCTCTGGAAACACCATATATTTT.

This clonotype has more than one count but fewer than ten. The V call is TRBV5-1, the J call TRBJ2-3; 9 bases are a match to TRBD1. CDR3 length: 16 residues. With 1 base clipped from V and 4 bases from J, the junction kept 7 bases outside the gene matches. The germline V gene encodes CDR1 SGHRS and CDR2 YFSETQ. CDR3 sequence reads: CASSLINRQGADTQYF. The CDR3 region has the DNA TGCGCCAGCAGCTTGATCAACCGACAGGGGGCAGATACGCAGTATTTT.

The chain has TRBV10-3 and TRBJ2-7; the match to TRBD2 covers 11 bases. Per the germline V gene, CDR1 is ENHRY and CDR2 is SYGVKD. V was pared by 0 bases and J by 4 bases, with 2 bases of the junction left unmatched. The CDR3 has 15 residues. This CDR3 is CAISESGTSGYEQYF. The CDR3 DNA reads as TGTGCCATCAGTGAGTCGGGGACTAGCGGTTACGAGCAGTACTTC.

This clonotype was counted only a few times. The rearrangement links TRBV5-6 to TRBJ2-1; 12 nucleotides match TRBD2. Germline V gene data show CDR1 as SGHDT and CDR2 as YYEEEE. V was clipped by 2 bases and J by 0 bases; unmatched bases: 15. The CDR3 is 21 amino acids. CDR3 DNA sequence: TGTGCCAGCAGCTTCAGCGTTACACTAGCGGGGGGTCGTAGCTCCTACAATGAGCAGTTCTTC. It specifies CASSFSVTLAGGRSSYNEQFF.

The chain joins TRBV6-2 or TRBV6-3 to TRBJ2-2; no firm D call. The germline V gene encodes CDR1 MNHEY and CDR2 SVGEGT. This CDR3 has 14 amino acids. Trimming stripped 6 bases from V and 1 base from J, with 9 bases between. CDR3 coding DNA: TGTGCCAGCAGCTTCACACAGAACACCGGGGAGCTGTTTTTT. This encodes CASSFTQNTGELFF.

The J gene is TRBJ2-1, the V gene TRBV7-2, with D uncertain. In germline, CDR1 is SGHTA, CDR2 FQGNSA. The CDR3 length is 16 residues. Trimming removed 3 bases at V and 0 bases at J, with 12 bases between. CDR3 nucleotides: TGTGCCAGCAGCTTCCGCACAGCCTCCTCCTACAATGAGCAGTTCTTC. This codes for CASSFRTASSYNEQFF.

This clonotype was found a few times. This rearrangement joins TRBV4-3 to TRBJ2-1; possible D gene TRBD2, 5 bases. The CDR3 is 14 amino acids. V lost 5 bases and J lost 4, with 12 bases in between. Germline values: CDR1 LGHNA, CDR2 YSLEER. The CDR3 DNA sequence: TGCGCCAGCAGCAAAGGACGGGGATACAATGAGCAGTTCTTC. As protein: CASSKGRGYNEQFF.